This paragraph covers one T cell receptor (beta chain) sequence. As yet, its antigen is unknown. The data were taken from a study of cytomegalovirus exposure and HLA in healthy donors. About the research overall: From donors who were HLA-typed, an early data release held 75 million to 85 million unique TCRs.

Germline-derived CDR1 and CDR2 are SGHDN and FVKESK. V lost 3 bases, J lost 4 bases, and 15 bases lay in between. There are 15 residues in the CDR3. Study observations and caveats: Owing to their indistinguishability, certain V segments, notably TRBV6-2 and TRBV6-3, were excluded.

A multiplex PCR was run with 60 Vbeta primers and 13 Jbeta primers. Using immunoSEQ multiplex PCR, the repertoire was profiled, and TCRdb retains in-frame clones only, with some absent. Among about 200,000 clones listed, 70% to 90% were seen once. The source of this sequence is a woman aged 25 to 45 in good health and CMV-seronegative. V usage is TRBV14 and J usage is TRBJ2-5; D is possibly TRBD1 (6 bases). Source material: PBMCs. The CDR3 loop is CASSQGAEQGETQYF. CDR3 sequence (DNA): TGTGCCAGCAGCCAGGGGGCGGAGCAGGGAGAGACCCAGTACTTC.